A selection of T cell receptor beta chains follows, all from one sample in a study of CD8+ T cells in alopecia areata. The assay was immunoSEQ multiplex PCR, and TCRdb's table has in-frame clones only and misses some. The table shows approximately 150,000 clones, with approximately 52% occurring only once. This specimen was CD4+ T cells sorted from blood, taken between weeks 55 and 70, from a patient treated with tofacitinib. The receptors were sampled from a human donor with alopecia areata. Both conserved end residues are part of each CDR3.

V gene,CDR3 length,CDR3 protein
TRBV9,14,CASNEGGMNTEAFF
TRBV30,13,CAWGGTGSYEQYF
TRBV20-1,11,CSAGVQETQYF
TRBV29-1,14,CSVATGSARWGYTF
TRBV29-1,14,CSVESLTRGPEQFF
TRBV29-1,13,CSSLGGTNTEAFF
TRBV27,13,CASSFRMGTEAFF
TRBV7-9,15,CASSTTSGAHYEQYF
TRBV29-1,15,CSVEFEGAQLSGYTF
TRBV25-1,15,CASERGLGSFHEQFF
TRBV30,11,CAWSLGRRQYF
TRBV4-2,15,CASSQGTLDNSPLHF
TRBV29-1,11,CSVEGPYEQYF
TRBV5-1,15,CASSLALGNSGELFF
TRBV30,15,CAWSVGQGGRQPQHF
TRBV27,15,CASRNPSILGDTQYF
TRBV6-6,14,CASRPTGLNYGYTF
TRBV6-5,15,CASSKTILNTGELFF
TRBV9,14,CASSVATWQETQYF
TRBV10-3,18,CAISESMFAGLGNTEAFF
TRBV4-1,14,CASSQVYANYEQYF
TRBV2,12,CASSELAREQYF
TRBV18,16,CASSPLLQGVNTEAFF
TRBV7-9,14,CASSLGLYNSPLHF
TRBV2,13,CASSDGRDTEAFF
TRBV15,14,CATSRDRLAYEQYF
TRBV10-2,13,CASSESTPGTQYF
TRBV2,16,CASSFFSHRDGGEQFF
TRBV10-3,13,CAISESTYEKLFF